This T cell receptor (beta chain) originates from a study of regulatory T cells in long-lasting Graves disease. In the case of this clonotype: Its antigen remains unidentified. A much larger clone lies one base from this, so it may be a read error.

This CDR3 region has 18 residues. Germline CDR1 reads MNHEY; CDR2 reads SMNVEV (reference sequence). Trimming stripped 6 bases from V and 3 bases from J, with 27 bases between. Findings and caveats of the study: Newly diagnosed disease favored TRBV20-1 and TRBJ2-1 over persistent disease.

The time point denotes: newly diagnosed GD, antithyroid drugs for less than 3 months. The authors made the TCR library using RNA they extracted from PBMCs. Arm-PCR with iRepertoire HTBI primers amplified the CDR3 regions for these TCR beta libraries. Using its own MiXCR run on the multiplex PCR reads, TCRdb lists one record per CDR3 protein. Of 360,000 or so distinct CDR3 sequences listed, 10% to 15% are singletons. The same sample was also used in a study of T cells in Graves' hyperthyroidism and ophthalmopathy. That work states: Over 18 months, lack of ophthalmopathy progression marked Graves' hyperthyroidism as stable. Newly diagnosed hyperthyroidism, duration under 2 months, in patients aged 18 to 65. First-round RT-PCR with HTBI primers amplified the TCR CDR3 region.

This TCR was recovered from a young woman with Graves disease. The source material was peripheral blood mononuclear cells (PBMCs), sampled at new diagnosis, from a patient treated with antithyroid drugs. The chain links TRBV27 to TRBJ2-7; D remains ambiguous. The CDR3 nucleotides read TGTGCCAGCAGCGTCGAATTAGTACGGTCGAACTCATACTACGAGCAGTACTTC. Its protein product is CASSVELVRSNSYYEQYF.